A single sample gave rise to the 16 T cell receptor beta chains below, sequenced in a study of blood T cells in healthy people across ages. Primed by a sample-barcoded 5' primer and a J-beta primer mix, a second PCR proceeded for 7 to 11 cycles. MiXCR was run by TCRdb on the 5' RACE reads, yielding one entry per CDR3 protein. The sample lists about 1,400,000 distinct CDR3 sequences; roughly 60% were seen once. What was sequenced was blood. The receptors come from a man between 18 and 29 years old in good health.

CDR3 bases: TGCAGCTTCCGCGGGACATCCTACGAGCAGTACTTC. As protein: CSFRGTSYEQYF. The chain couples TRBV29-1 to TRBJ2-7; D is possibly TRBD1 or TRBD2 (6 bases each). The CDR3 has 12 residues. CDR1 is SQVTM and CDR2 is ANQGSEA in the germline V gene. V lost 8 bases, J lost 1 base, and 12 bases lay in between.

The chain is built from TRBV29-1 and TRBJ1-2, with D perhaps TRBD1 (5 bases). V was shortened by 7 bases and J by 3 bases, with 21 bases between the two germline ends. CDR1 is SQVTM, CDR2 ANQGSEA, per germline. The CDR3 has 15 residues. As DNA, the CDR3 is TGCAGCGGCGCGACCTCCAGGCAGGGCGACTATGGCTACACCTTC. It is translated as CSGATSRQGDYGYTF. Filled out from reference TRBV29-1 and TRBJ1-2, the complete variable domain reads SAVISQKPSRDICQRGTSLTIQCQVDSQVTMMFWYRQQPGQSLTLIATANQGSEATYESGFVIDKFPISRPNLTFSTLTVSNMSPEDSSIYLCSGATSRQGDYGYTFGSGTRLTVV.

This CDR3 is CASSSLDRAATGYTF. The CDR3 DNA reads as TGTGCCAGCAGTTCCCTGGACAGGGCGGCCACTGGCTACACCTTC. The chain joins TRBV11-2 to TRBJ1-2; 8 nucleotides line up with TRBD1. This CDR3 comprises 15 residues. Germline V CDR1 and CDR2: SGHAT, FQNNGV. V lost 6 bases to trimming and J lost 7 bases; unmatched junction nucleotides: 13.

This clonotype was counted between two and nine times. As DNA, the CDR3 is TGTGCCAGCAGCCACCAGGAAGCGGGGCTGGAGGCCAAAAACATTCAGTACTTC. Translating gives CASSHQEAGLEAKNIQYF. V usage is TRBV4-2 and J usage is TRBJ2-4, with 7 nucleotides matching TRBD2. With 3 bases clipped from V and 1 base from J, the junction kept 12 bases outside the gene matches. Germline values: CDR1 LGHNA, CDR2 YNFKEQ. The CDR3 is 18 amino acids.

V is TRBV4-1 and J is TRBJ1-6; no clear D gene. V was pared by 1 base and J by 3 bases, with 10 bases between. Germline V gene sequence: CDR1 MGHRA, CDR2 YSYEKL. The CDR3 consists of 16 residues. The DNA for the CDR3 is TGCGCCAGCAGCCAAGCCGGGCCTATCTATAATTCACCCCTCCACTTT. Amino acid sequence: CASSQAGPIYNSPLHF.

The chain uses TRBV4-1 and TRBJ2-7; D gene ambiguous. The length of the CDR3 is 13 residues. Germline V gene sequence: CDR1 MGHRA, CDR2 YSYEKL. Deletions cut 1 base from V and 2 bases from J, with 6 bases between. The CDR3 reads CASSQAEAYEQYF. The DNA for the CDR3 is TGCGCCAGCAGCCAAGCAGAGGCCTACGAGCAGTACTTC.

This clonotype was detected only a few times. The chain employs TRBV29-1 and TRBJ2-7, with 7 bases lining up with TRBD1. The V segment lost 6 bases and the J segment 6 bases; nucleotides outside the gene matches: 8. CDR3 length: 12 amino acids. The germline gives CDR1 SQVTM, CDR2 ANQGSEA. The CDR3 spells CSVCDREREQYF. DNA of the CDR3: TGCAGCGTCTGCGACAGGGAACGCGAGCAGTACTTC.

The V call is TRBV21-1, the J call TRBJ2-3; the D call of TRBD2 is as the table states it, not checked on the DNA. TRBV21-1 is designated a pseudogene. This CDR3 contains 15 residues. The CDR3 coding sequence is TGTGCCACCAAGAGACTAGCGGAAAACACAGATACGCAGTATTTT. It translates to CATKRLAENTDTQYF.

The CDR3, as DNA: TGTGCCAGCAGCCCTTCGACTGACTTCTCTGGGGCCAACGTCCTGACTTTC. Residues: CASSPSTDFSGANVLTF. V is TRBV7-7 and J is TRBJ2-6; D uncertain. The germline V gene has CDR1 SSHAT and CDR2 FNYEAQ (reference sequence). V was cut by 5 bases and J by 0 bases, with 14 bases left in between. The CDR3 is 17 amino acids. The full variable domain, rest sourced from reference TRBV7-7 and TRBJ2-6, is GAGVSQSPRYKVTKRGQDVTLRCDPISSHATLYWYQQALGQGPEFLTYFNYEAQPDKSGLPSDRFSAERPEGSISTLTIQRTEQRDSAMYRCASSPSTDFSGANVLTFGAGSRLTVL.

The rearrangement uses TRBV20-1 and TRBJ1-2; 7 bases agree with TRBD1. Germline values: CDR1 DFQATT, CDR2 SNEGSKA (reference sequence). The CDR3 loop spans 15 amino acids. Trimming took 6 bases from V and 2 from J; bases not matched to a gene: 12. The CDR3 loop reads CSAIRDRKPNYGYTF. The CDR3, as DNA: TGCAGTGCAATAAGGGACAGAAAACCGAACTATGGCTACACCTTC.

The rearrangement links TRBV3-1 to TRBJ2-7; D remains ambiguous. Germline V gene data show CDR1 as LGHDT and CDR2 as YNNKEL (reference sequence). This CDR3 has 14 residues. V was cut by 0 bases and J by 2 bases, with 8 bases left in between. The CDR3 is CASSQDPWTYEQYF. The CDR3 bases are TGTGCCAGCAGCCAAGATCCGTGGACCTACGAGCAGTACTTC.

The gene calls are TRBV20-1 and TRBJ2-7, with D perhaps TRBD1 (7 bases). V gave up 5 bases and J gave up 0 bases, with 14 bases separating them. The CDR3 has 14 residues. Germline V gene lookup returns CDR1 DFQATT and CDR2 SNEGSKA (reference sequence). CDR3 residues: CSAPAGGGSYEQYF. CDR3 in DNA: TGCAGTGCTCCCGCAGGGGGAGGCTCCTACGAGCAGTACTTC.

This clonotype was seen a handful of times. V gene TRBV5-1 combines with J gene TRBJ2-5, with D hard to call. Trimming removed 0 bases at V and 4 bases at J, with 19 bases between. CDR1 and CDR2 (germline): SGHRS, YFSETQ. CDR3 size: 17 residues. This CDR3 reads CASSLGPVPNPTETQYF. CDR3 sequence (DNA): TGCGCCAGCAGCTTGGGCCCTGTCCCAAACCCAACAGAGACCCAGTACTTC.

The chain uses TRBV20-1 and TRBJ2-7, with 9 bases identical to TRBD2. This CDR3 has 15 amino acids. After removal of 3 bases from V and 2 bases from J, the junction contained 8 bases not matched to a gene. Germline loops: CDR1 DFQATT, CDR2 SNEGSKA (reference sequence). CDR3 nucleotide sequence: TGCAGTGCTAGGGGTGAGGCTAGCGGGACCTACGAGCAGTACTTC. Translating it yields CSARGEASGTYEQYF.

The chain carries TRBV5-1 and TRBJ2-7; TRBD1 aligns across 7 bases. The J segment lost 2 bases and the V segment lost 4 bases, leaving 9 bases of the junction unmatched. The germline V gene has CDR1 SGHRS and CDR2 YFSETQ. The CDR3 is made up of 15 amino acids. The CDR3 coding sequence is TGCGCCAGCAGCCCAAGACAGGGAGTTGCCTACGAGCAGTACTTC. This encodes CASSPRQGVAYEQYF.

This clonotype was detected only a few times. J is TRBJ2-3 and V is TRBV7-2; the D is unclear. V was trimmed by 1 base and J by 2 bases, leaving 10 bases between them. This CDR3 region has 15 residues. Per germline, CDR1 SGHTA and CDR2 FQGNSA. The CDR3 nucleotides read TGTGCCAGCAGCTTAGGCCCCAGGCCCACAGATACGCAGTATTTT. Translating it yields CASSLGPRPTDTQYF.